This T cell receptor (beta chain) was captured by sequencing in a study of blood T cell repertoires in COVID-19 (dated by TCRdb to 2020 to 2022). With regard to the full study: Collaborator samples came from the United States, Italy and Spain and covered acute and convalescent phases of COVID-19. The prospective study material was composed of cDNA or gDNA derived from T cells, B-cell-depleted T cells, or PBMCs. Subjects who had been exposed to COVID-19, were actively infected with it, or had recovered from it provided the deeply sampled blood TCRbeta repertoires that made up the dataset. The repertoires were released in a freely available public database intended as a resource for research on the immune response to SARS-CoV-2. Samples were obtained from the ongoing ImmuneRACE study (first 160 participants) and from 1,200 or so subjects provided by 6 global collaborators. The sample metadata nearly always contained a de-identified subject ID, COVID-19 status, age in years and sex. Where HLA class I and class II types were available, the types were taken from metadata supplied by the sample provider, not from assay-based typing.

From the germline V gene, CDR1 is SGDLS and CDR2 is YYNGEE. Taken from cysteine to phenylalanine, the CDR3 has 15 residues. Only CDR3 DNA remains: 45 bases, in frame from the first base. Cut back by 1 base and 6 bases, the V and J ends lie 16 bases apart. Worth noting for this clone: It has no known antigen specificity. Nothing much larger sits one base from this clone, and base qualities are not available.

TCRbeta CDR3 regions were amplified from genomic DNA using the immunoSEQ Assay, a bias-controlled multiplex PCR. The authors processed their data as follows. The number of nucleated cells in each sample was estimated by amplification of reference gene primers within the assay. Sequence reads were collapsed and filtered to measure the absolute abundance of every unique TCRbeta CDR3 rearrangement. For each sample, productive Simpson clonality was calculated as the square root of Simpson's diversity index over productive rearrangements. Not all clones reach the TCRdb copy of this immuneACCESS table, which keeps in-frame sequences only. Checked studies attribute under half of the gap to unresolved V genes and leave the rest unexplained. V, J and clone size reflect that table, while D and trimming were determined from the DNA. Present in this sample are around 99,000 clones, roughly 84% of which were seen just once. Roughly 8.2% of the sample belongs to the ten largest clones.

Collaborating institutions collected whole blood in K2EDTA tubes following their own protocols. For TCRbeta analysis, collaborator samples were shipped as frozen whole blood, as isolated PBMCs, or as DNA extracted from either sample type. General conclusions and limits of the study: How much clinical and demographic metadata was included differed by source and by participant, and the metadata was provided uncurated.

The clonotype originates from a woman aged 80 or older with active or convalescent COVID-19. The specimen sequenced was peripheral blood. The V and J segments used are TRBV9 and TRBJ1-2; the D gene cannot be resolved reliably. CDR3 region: CASSVSLERRNGYTF. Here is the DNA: TGTGCCAGCAGCGTAAGTCTTGAGAGAAGAAATGGCTACACCTTC.